This record covers a single TCR beta chain. Its specificity is not known. PCR amplification relied on 60 Vbeta primers (plus 13 Jbeta primers). Source study methods: Later, an analysis found 80 million or so unique TCR beta chains, and 9.5 million to 12 million of these were shared. Using immunoSEQ multiplex PCR, the repertoire was profiled, and TCRdb retains in-frame clones only, with some absent. Clone size and the V and J calls come from that table; the DNA yielded D and trimming. Of fewer than 200,000 clones in the sample, over 65% are singletons; the top ten hold around 2.2%. The source of the sample is a study of cytomegalovirus exposure and HLA in healthy donors. Whole-study context: Earlier sequencing of some 170 million T cells yielded around 120 million unique TCR beta sequences.

V was shortened by 7 bases and J by 5 bases, with 15 bases between the two germline ends. Germline CDR1 reads SNHLY; CDR2 reads FYNNEI. The CDR3 runs to 15 residues. The study's findings and limits: When analyzed later, the rates of TCR association showed variation by HLA locus, with DRB1 the most and HLA-C the fewest.

The rearrangement uses TRBV2 and TRBJ1-6; no firm D call. The TCR comes from a man aged 55 to 70 in good health and CMV-seronegative. Specimen: PBMCs. The DNA for the CDR3 is TGTGCCAGCAAAGAGGAGTCAGCTCATAATTCACCCCTCCACTTT. Translating gives CASKEESAHNSPLHF.